Listed below are T cell receptor beta chains from one sample, sequenced in a study of blood T cell repertoires in COVID-19. Here immunoSEQ multiplex PCR was the method, and the copy in TCRdb shows in-frame clones only, minus some. This sample yields approximately 100,000 clones, of which 85% are seen a single time; around 2% belongs to the top ten. Input material: peripheral blood. The receptors come from a woman in her seventies with active or convalescent COVID-19. CDR3s include the opening cysteine and the closing phenylalanine or tryptophan. A D gene is named only where the DNA matches it firmly. Rows may omit the clone size; those that give it use once, few, many or a size class.

CDR3 DNA: TGTGCCAGTAGTCCGAGACAGGGGGCTGGTGGAAACACCATATATTTT; CDR3 protein: CASSPRQGAGGNTIYF; clone size: .; D gene: TRBD1; J gene: TRBJ1-3; V gene: TRBV19
CDR3 DNA: TGTGCCAGCAGCGTATCGTCCGGGACAAACTCCAACTATGGCTACACCTTC; CDR3 protein: CASSVSSGTNSNYGYTF; clone size: few; D gene: .; J gene: TRBJ1-2; V gene: TRBV9
CDR3 DNA: TGTGCCAGCAGCTTAACGGCCCCTTCGACAGGGGCATACAATGAGCAGTTCTTC; CDR3 protein: CASSLTAPSTGAYNEQFF; clone size: .; D gene: TRBD1; J gene: TRBJ2-1; V gene: TRBV11-2
CDR3 DNA: TGTGCCAGCAGTTTGGGGCGGAGGGCTCAAGAGACCCAGTACTTC; CDR3 protein: CASSLGRRAQETQYF; clone size: .; D gene: .; J gene: TRBJ2-5; V gene: TRBV27
CDR3 DNA: TGTGCCAGCAGCTTAGTAAGGGACAGCTACGAGCAGTACTTC; CDR3 protein: CASSLVRDSYEQYF; clone size: .; D gene: TRBD1; J gene: TRBJ2-7; V gene: TRBV7-2
CDR3 DNA: TGTGCCAGCAGCTTGGCGAGGCGGGGATCAGAGACCCAGTACTTC; CDR3 protein: CASSLARRGSETQYF; clone size: .; D gene: .; J gene: TRBJ2-5; V gene: TRBV5-4
CDR3 DNA: TGTGCCAGCAGTCCCTCCGGGACAGGGACCTACGAGCAGTACTTC; CDR3 protein: CASSPSGTGTYEQYF; clone size: .; D gene: TRBD1; J gene: TRBJ2-7; V gene: TRBV28
CDR3 DNA: TGTGCCAGCAGTAAGGTAGCTGTAGATGGGGAGCTGTTTTTT; CDR3 protein: CASSKVAVDGELFF; clone size: once; D gene: .; J gene: TRBJ2-2; V gene: TRBV2
CDR3 DNA: TGTGCCAGCAGCACCATGGGGACTAGCATCACAGATACGCAGTATTTT; CDR3 protein: CASSTMGTSITDTQYF; clone size: .; D gene: TRBD2; J gene: TRBJ2-3; V gene: TRBV11-3
CDR3 DNA: TGTGCCAGCAGCCCCGGTCGCGAGCAGTACTTC; CDR3 protein: CASSPGREQYF; clone size: .; D gene: .; J gene: TRBJ2-7; V gene: TRBV5-4
CDR3 DNA: TGTGCCAGCAGTAGAGAGACAGGCCGTAATGGCTACACCTTC; CDR3 protein: CASSRETGRNGYTF; clone size: few; D gene: .; J gene: TRBJ1-2; V gene: TRBV6-5
CDR3 DNA: TGTGCCAGCAGCCCAGGCAAAAACATTCAGTACTTC; CDR3 protein: CASSPGKNIQYF; clone size: .; D gene: .; J gene: TRBJ2-4; V gene: TRBV28
CDR3 DNA: TGTGCCAGCAGCTTGGCGCAGGGTCCCTACGAGCAGTACTTC; CDR3 protein: CASSLAQGPYEQYF; clone size: .; D gene: .; J gene: TRBJ2-7; V gene: TRBV5-5
CDR3 DNA: TGTGCCAGCAGCCCTGGACACATCTCTGGAAACACCATATATTTT; CDR3 protein: CASSPGHISGNTIYF; clone size: .; D gene: .; J gene: TRBJ1-3; V gene: TRBV5-6